These 2 T cell receptor beta chains came from one sample sequenced in a study of cytomegalovirus exposure and HLA in healthy donors. 13 Jbeta primers and 60 Vbeta primers were used for the PCR. Using immunoSEQ multiplex PCR, the repertoire was profiled, and TCRdb retains in-frame clones only, with some absent. Of around 31,000 clones in the sample, more than 75% are singletons; the top ten hold 2.7%. The source material was PBMCs. The receptors derive from a boy aged 5-17 years in good health and CMV-seronegative.

The chain combines TRBV11-2 with TRBJ1-5; 9 bases agree with TRBD1. Trimming at V came to 1 base and at J to 7 bases, leaving 5 bases not matched to a gene. The CDR3 consists of 15 residues. Germline lookup yields CDR1 SGHAT and CDR2 FQNNGV. CDR3 residues: CASSLGRQGDQPQHF. DNA of the CDR3: TGTGCCAGCAGCTTAGGAAGACAGGGGGACCAGCCCCAGCATTTT.

This chain links TRBV4-2 with TRBJ2-7; 7 bases agree with TRBD2. This CDR3 has 16 residues. The V gene's germline CDR1 is LGHNA and CDR2 YNFKEQ. With V trimmed by 1 base and J by 3 bases, 9 bases remained unmatched. CDR3 sequence (DNA): TGTGCCAGCAGCCAAGGAAGCAGCGGGGCCGTCTACGAGCAGTACTTC. Translated: CASSQGSSGAVYEQYF.